This TCR beta chain was observed in a study of shared clonotypes between healthy human individuals. Produced via immunoSEQ multiplex PCR; TCRdb's table is partial and in-frame only. Of around 1.9 million clones listed, 93% are singletons. Germline loops: CDR1 SEHNR, CDR2 FQNEAQ (reference sequence). The junction had 8 bases not matched to a gene; V was cut back by 4 bases and J by 2 bases. The CDR3 length is 16 residues. CD8 cells regarded as naive lacked CD45RO, were positively chosen for CCR7, and omitted terminally differentiated effector memory CD45RA+ cells. Sample: naive CD8+ T cells from PBMCs. The clonotype comes from a man between 18 and 29 years old in good health. Some clones in this sample may be carry-over from other donors' samples. The V gene is TRBV7-9, the J gene TRBJ1-3; 7 bases agree with TRBD1. The CDR3 loop reads CASSSQTGTTGNTIYF. The CDR3 bases are TGTGCCAGCAGCTCACAGACAGGGACGACTGGAAACACCATATATTTT.